Listed below are T cell receptor beta chains from one sample, sequenced in a study of shared clonotypes between healthy human individuals. This table comes from immunoSEQ multiplex PCR, and its TCRdb copy is limited to in-frame clones, with some not included. In the table there are some 95,000 clones, about 68% of which are singletons. The sample consisted of memory CD8+ T cells sorted from blood. The receptors derive from a man aged 25-45 years in good health. The CDR3 runs from the conserved cysteine through the conserved F or W. D genes are given only for firm matches. Only some rows state a clone size, as once, few, many or a class for expanded clones.

TRBV7-9	NA	NA	TRBJ1-2	CASSPLSGGAYGYTF	TGTGCCAGCAGCCCGCTCTCCGGAGGCGCGTATGGCTACACCTTC
TRBV11-2	TRBD1	few	TRBJ2-4	CASSSGQPAKNIQYF	TGTGCCAGCAGCTCGGGACAGCCGGCCAAAAACATTCAGTACTTC
TRBV6-1	TRBD2	NA	TRBJ2-1	CASGRLAGLFNEQFF	TGTGCCAGCGGCAGACTAGCGGGTTTGTTCAATGAGCAGTTCTTC
TRBV25-1	NA	NA	TRBJ2-7	CASEPEGQSSYEQYF	TGTGCCAGCGAGCCGGAGGGCCAAAGCTCCTACGAGCAGTACTTC
TRBV13	NA	NA	TRBJ2-7	CASTIKGSFYEQYF	TGTGCCAGCACCATAAAAGGGAGTTTTTACGAGCAGTACTTC
TRBV19	NA	many	TRBJ2-7	CASRIPYEQYF	TGTGCCAGCCGAATCCCCTACGAGCAGTACTTC
TRBV27	TRBD1	NA	TRBJ2-5	CASSLQGAEETQYF	TGTGCCAGCAGTTTGCAGGGGGCGGAAGAGACCCAGTACTTC
TRBV4-2	NA	NA	TRBJ2-7	CASSQEVARSYEQYF	TGTGCCAGCAGCCAAGAAGTAGCCCGTTCCTACGAGCAGTACTTC
TRBV20-1	NA	once	TRBJ2-1	CSARRDVLAFF	TGCAGTGCTAGACGAGACGTCCTGGCGTTCTTC
TRBV28	TRBD2	NA	TRBJ2-7	CASRGVTYEQYF	TGTGCCAGCCGGGGGGTGACCTACGAGCAGTACTTC